The 26 T cell receptor beta chains below were found in one sample sequenced in a study of blood T cell repertoires in COVID-19. Sequencing used immunoSEQ multiplex PCR; TCRdb keeps in-frame clones, though not all of them. The sample includes around 320,000 clones, approximately 90% of them seen just once. Sample: peripheral blood. The receptors were gathered from a young woman who had recovered from COVID-19.

This clone was picked up a small number of times. The chain employs TRBV6-1 and TRBJ2-7; D possibly corresponds to TRBD1 (5 bases). In germline, CDR1 is MNHNS, CDR2 SASEGT. CDR3 size: 16 residues. Trimming stripped 2 bases from V and 2 bases from J, with 16 bases between. CDR3 DNA sequence: TGTGCCAGCAGTGAAACAGGCCGAATTGAAACCTACGAGCAGTACTTC. It specifies CASSETGRIETYEQYF.

The CDR3 sequence is CASFGIRGPFLRYEQYF. CDR3 DNA sequence: TGTGCCAGTTTTGGTATCAGGGGGCCATTTCTAAGGTACGAGCAGTACTTC. The chain couples TRBV19 to TRBJ2-7, with TRBD1 matching over 8 bases. CDR3 length: 17 residues. V was pared by 8 bases and J by 4 bases, with 19 bases of the junction left unmatched. Germline assignment: CDR1 LNHDA and CDR2 SQIVND (reference sequence).

The genes are TRBV6-2 or TRBV6-3 and TRBJ2-7; tentative D call: TRBD1 (5 bases). The CDR3 is 12 amino acids. V lost 3 bases to trimming and J lost 9 bases, with 12 bases between them. Looked up from germline, CDR1 is MNHEY and CDR2 is SVGEGT. The CDR3 reads CASSYTGRPQYF. CDR3 sequence (DNA): TGTGCCAGCAGTTATACAGGACGACCGCAGTACTTC.

The chain links TRBV5-1 to TRBJ2-3, with a tentative D call TRBD1 (5 bases). The germline gives CDR1 SGHRS, CDR2 YFSETQ. The CDR3 loop spans 15 amino acids. V was cut by 4 bases and J by 3 bases, with 15 bases left in between. CDR3 DNA sequence: TGCGCCAGCAGCCACCCCAGGGCGTTGACAGATACGCAGTATTTT. Its protein product is CASSHPRALTDTQYF.

The CDR3 coding sequence is TGTGCCAGCGGGCCGGTGAACACCGGGGAGCTGTTTTTT. Translating gives CASGPVNTGELFF. This rearrangement joins TRBV12-3 or TRBV12-4 to TRBJ2-2; D call uncertain. Trimming removed 8 bases from V and 1 base from J, with 8 bases in between. The CDR3 covers 13 residues.

This chain connects TRBV7-2 to TRBJ2-5, with 12 bases matching TRBD1. The CDR3 is made up of 15 amino acids. Losses at the gene ends were 3 bases for V and 1 base for J; bases not matched to a gene: 0. Germline lookup yields CDR1 SGHTA and CDR2 FQGNSA. For the CDR3, the DNA is TGTGCCAGCAGCTTGGGACAGGGGGCCCAAGAGACCCAGTACTTC. Its protein product is CASSLGQGAQETQYF.

The chain joins TRBV7-8 to TRBJ2-3, with D tentatively TRBD1 (5 bases). Germline assignment: CDR1 SGHVS and CDR2 FQNEAQ. This CDR3 region has 14 residues. Trimming cost V 5 bases and J 0 bases, with 9 bases left between them. The CDR3 DNA is TGTGCCAGCAGCCAGAGGACAAGCACAGATACGCAGTATTTT. Translation: CASSQRTSTDTQYF.

V usage is TRBV7-9 and J usage is TRBJ1-3; 7 bases map to TRBD1. The V gene end was trimmed by 4 bases and the J gene end by 1 base; junction bases not matched to a gene: 4. Germline V gene sequence: CDR1 SEHNR, CDR2 FQNEAQ (reference sequence). The CDR3 covers 15 residues. DNA for the CDR3: TGTGCCAGCAGCTCAAACAGGGGTTCTGGAAACACCATATATTTT. Protein product: CASSSNRGSGNTIYF.

This clone was counted between two and nine times. Other DNA sequences of this sample code for an identical CDR3. The V and J genes are TRBV3-1 (or the pseudogene TRBV3-2) and TRBJ2-1; 7 bases match TRBD2. This CDR3 contains 12 residues. Trimming removed 6 bases from V and 8 bases from J; junction bases left unmatched: 4. Germline CDR1 LGHDT, CDR2 YNNKEL (reference sequence). The CDR3 bases are TGTGCCAGCAGTCTGCGGGGGTATGAGCAGTTCTTC. As protein: CASSLRGYEQFF.

This clone was seen only once. The rearrangement joins TRBV5-4 to TRBJ1-4; tentative D call: TRBD1 (5 bases). Deletions cut 5 bases from V and 0 bases from J, with 14 bases between. CDR3 size: 16 residues. Germline lookup yields CDR1 SGHNT and CDR2 YYREEE (reference sequence). The CDR3: CASRPDPGSTNEKLFF. CDR3 nucleotides: TGTGCCAGCAGACCCGACCCAGGGTCAACTAATGAAAAACTGTTTTTT.

The V gene is TRBV7-2, the J gene TRBJ2-5; weak D call: TRBD2 (5 bases). V lost 2 bases to trimming and J lost 2 bases, with 21 bases between them. The germline CDR1 and CDR2 sequences are SGHTA and FQGNSA. The CDR3 contains 18 residues. For the CDR3, the DNA is TGTGCCAGCAGCTTACGAGCGGCGACAATCCTACAACAAGAGACCCAGTACTTC. It encodes CASSLRAATILQQETQYF. The variable domain in full, with the rest retrieved from reference TRBV7-2 and TRBJ2-5, is GAGVSQSPSNKVTEKGKDVELRCDPISGHTALYWYRQSLGQGLEFLIYFQGNSAPDKSGLPSDRFSAERTGGSVSTLTIQRTQQEDSAVYLCASSLRAATILQQETQYFGPGTRLLVL.

The chain links TRBV28 to TRBJ1-5; D not resolved. This CDR3 has 12 residues. Germline V gene sequence: CDR1 MDHEN, CDR2 SYDVKM. With 6 bases removed from V and 6 bases from J, the gap between germline ends came to 9 bases. In DNA form, the CDR3 reads TGTGCCAGCAGGACTTCGGCTCAGCCCCAGCATTTT. Its protein product is CASRTSAQPQHF.

This chain joins TRBV5-1 and TRBJ1-2; D might be TRBD1 (5 bases). The CDR3 has 14 residues. Germline CDR1 SGHRS, CDR2 YFSETQ. V lost 9 bases and J lost 5, with 20 bases in between. CDR3 in DNA: TGCGCCACCGGCCCGGGGGACGCCGGATATGGCTACACCTTC. Translated, it gives CATGPGDAGYGYTF. The variable domain in full, completed from reference TRBV5-1 and TRBJ1-2, reads KAGVTQTPRYLIKTRGQQVTLSCSPISGHRSVSWYQQTPGQGLQFLFEYFSETQRNKGNFPGRFSGRQFSNSRSEMNVSTLELGDSALYLCATGPGDAGYGYTFGSGTRLTVV.

The V and J genes are TRBV7-9 and TRBJ2-5, with 8 positions matching TRBD1. Germline V gene sequence: CDR1 SEHNR, CDR2 FQNEAQ (reference sequence). The CDR3 totals 15 residues. The trim removed 5 bases at V and 2 bases at J, leaving 7 bases unmatched. The CDR3, as DNA: TGTGCCAGCAGCCTCCGACAGGGGATACAAGAGACCCAGTACTTC. Translated: CASSLRQGIQETQYF.

The V and J genes are TRBV2 and TRBJ2-1, with TRBD2 matching over 10 bases. V was clipped by 7 bases and J by 9 bases; unmatched bases: 9. Germline lookup yields CDR1 SNHLY and CDR2 FYNNEI. There are 14 residues in the CDR3. The DNA for the CDR3 is TGTGCCAGCACTTCTCAGCGGGGGGGCTTTGAGCAGTTCTTC. Amino acid sequence: CASTSQRGGFEQFF.

This clone was detected only once. V gene TRBV5-4 combines with J gene TRBJ1-2; possibly TRBD1 for D (6 bases). CDR3 size: 13 residues. Germline CDR1 is SGHNT and CDR2 is YYREEE (reference sequence). The ends were cut back, 1 base at V and 7 bases at J, with 11 bases in the middle. The CDR3 spells CASSLTKDSGYTF. The CDR3 DNA reads as TGTGCCAGCAGCTTGACCAAGGACAGTGGCTACACCTTC. The full variable domain, its missing parts supplied by reference TRBV5-4 and TRBJ1-2, is ETGVTQSPTHLIKTRGQQVTLRCSSQSGHNTVSWYQQALGQGPQFIFQYYREEENGRGNFPPRFSGLQFPNYSSELNVNALELDDSALYLCASSLTKDSGYTFGSGTRLTVV.

This clone has a count of ten or more. This chain uses TRBV6-2 or TRBV6-3 with TRBJ2-1; 14 nucleotides line up with TRBD2. The V gene end was trimmed by 6 bases and the J gene end by 8 bases; junction bases not matched to a gene: 6. Germline CDR1 is MNHEY and CDR2 is SVGEGT. This CDR3 is built from 15 residues. CDR3 in amino acids: CASSQGTSGGYEQFF. DNA for the CDR3: TGTGCCAGCAGCCAGGGGACTAGCGGGGGATATGAGCAGTTCTTC.

This chain connects TRBV14 to TRBJ2-7; 9 positions match TRBD1. Germline loops: CDR1 SGHDN, CDR2 FVKESK. The CDR3 spans 15 residues. V lost 2 bases and J lost 1; bases outside the gene matches: 3. Written as DNA, the CDR3 is TGTGCCAGCAGCCAAATGGGACAGGGTTCCTACGAGCAGTACTTC. Residues: CASSQMGQGSYEQYF.

The rearrangement links TRBV30 to TRBJ2-7, with 15 bases that match TRBD2. J lost 4 bases, V lost 2 bases, and 3 bases had no gene match. The CDR3 contains 15 residues. Germline-derived CDR1 and CDR2 are GTSNPN and SVGIG (reference sequence). CDR3 residues: CAWSRTSGRAYEQYF. The CDR3 DNA reads as TGTGCCTGGAGTCGGACTAGCGGGAGGGCTTACGAGCAGTACTTC. Together with reference TRBV30 and TRBJ2-7, the CDR3 gives the full variable domain: SQTIHQWPATLVQPVGSPLSLECTVEGTSNPNLYWYRQAAGRGLQLLFYSVGIGQISSEVPQNLSASRPQDRQFILSSKKLLLSDSGFYLCAWSRTSGRAYEQYFGPGTRLTVT.

The chain is built from TRBV6-2 or TRBV6-3 and TRBJ1-2, with 8 nucleotides matching TRBD1. Trimming at V came to 2 bases and at J to 6 bases, leaving 8 bases not matched to a gene. This CDR3 contains 15 residues. Germline assignment: CDR1 MNHEY and CDR2 SVGEGT. CDR3 loop: CASSYPGQGLDGYTF. The CDR3 DNA reads as TGTGCCAGCAGTTACCCCGGACAGGGTTTAGATGGCTACACCTTC.

The chain has TRBV5-1 and TRBJ1-4, with D uncertain. Germline CDR1 reads SGHRS; CDR2 reads YFSETQ. Deletions cut 0 bases from V and 3 bases from J, with 9 bases between. The length of the CDR3 is 15 residues. CDR3 nucleotide sequence: TGCGCCAGCAGCTTGGCTGAGGCCGCTAATGAAAAACTGTTTTTT. Its translation: CASSLAEAANEKLFF.

The chain joins TRBV6-5 to TRBJ1-2; D remains unclear. With 4 bases removed from V and 6 bases from J, the gap between germline ends came to 9 bases. The CDR3 length is 12 residues. The germline V gene has CDR1 MNHEY and CDR2 SVGAGI. The CDR3 protein is CASSSPPDGYTF. Here the CDR3 DNA reads TGTGCCAGCAGTTCCCCCCCAGATGGCTACACCTTC.

The chain combines TRBV4-2 with TRBJ1-5; D is possibly TRBD1 (6 bases). This CDR3 spans 13 amino acids. In germline, CDR1 is LGHNA, CDR2 YNFKEQ. Deletions cut 6 bases from V and 5 bases from J, with 11 bases between. The CDR3 nucleotides read TGTGCCAGCAGTTGGGACACCGATCAGCCCCAGCATTTT. This sequence encodes CASSWDTDQPQHF.

The V gene is TRBV5-6, the J gene TRBJ1-1, with 9 bases matching TRBD1. From germline, CDR1 is SGHDT and CDR2 YYEEEE. The CDR3 loop spans 15 amino acids. The junction had 12 bases not matched to a gene; V was cut back by 7 bases and J by 5 bases. For the CDR3, the DNA is TGTGCCAGCGGTAACAGGGGGCGCACTAGAACTGAAGCTTTCTTT. Its protein product is CASGNRGRTRTEAFF.

This rearrangement joins TRBV5-1 to TRBJ2-2; 9 bases line up with TRBD1. Trimming cost V 4 bases and J 6 bases; bases outside gene matches: 7. The length of the CDR3 is 15 residues. The germline gives CDR1 SGHRS, CDR2 YFSETQ. The CDR3 DNA is TGCGCCAGCAGCCCCGGGACAGGGAGAGCCGGGGAGCTGTTTTTT. This translates into CASSPGTGRAGELFF.

V usage is TRBV28 and J usage is TRBJ1-4, with 8 positions matching TRBD1. V shed 4 bases, J shed 4 bases, and the junction held 2 bases outside the gene matches. This CDR3 is 14 amino acids long. The germline V gene has CDR1 MDHEN and CDR2 SYDVKM. The CDR3 DNA reads as TGTGCCAGCAGTTCGGACAGGGTTAATGAAAAACTGTTTTTT. Translating it yields CASSSDRVNEKLFF.